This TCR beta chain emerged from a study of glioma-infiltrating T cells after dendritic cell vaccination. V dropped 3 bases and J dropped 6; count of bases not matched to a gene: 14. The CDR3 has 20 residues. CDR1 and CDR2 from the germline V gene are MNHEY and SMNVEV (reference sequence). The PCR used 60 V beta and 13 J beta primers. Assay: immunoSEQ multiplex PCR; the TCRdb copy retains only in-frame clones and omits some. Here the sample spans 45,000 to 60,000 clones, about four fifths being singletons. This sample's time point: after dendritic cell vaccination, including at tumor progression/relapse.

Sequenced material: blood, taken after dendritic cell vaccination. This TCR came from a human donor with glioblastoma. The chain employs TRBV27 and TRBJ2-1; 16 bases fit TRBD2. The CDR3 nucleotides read TGTGCCAGCAGTTTTGGGGGAGGGACTAGCGGGGGGGCTGCCCGCAATGAGCAGTTCTTC. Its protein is CASSFGGGTSGGAARNEQFF.